This T cell receptor (beta chain) originates from a study of Ad26.COV2.S vaccination and SARS-CoV-2 variants. Looking at the study overall: Dosing was one shot or two shots 56 days apart.

Sample treatment: 15 to 20 received Ad26.COV2.S at low or high dose, single or two shots; about five received placebo; per-sample allocation not given. On day 63 after the first injection, vaccine and placebo recipients gave samples. Clones were read by immunoSEQ multiplex PCR, and TCRdb kept only the in-frame ones, dropping some. The table has some 460,000 clones, about 88% seen once; the top ten hold over 1.5%. V lost 0 bases and J lost 0, with 5 bases in between. The CDR3 totals 13 residues. The germline V gene has CDR1 GTSNPN and CDR2 SVGIG (reference sequence). Regarding this clone: Its specificity is not known. Other DNA sequences in the sample encode the same CDR3.

Study findings and constraints: It is possible that the TCR breadth and depth analyses underestimated the total T cell responses. Substantial breadth was reportedly displayed by spike-specific CD8+ and CD4+ T cell responses after vaccination.

The source is a person aged 18-65 years who received the Ad26.COV2.S COVID-19 vaccine or a placebo. The V call is TRBV30, the J call TRBJ1-2; D is undetermined. Sequences were derived from peripheral blood, sampled in a trial of Ad26.COV2.S vaccine versus placebo. The CDR3 sequence: CAWSVKANYGYTF. The DNA of the CDR3 is TGTGCCTGGAGTGTGAAGGCTAACTATGGCTACACCTTC.